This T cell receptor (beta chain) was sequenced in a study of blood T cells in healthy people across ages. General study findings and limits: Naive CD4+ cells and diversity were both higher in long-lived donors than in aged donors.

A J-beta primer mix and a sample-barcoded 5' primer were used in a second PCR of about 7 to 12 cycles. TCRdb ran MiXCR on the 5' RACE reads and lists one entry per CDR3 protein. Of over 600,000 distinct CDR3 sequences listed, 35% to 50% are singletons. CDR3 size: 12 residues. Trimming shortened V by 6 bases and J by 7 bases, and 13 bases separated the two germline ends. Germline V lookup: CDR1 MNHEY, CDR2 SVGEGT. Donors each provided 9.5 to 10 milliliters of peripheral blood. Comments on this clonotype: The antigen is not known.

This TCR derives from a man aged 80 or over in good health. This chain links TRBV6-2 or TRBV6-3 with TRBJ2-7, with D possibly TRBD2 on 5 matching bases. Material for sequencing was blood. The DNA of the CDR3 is TGTGCCAGCAGCCCAGACCCGGGAGAGCAGTACTTC. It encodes CASSPDPGEQYF.